Reported below is one TCR beta chain. Its specificity is unknown. Sequenced by immunoSEQ multiplex PCR; TCRdb stores in-frame clones only, minus some. The top ten hold over 40% of the sample, which has about 2,500 clones, roughly 55% seen once. This record comes from a study of PD-1 blockade in classical Hodgkin lymphoma. Study-wide findings and caveats: Initiation of nivolumab under 1 year after ASCT led to exclusion of patients.

Germline V gives CDR1 MGHRA, CDR2 YSYEKL. Trimming shortened V by 9 bases and J by 9 bases, and 19 bases separated the two germline ends. The CDR3 sequence is 13 residues long. Time point noted: cycle 4 day 1 (C4D1), after five to seven weeks of nivolumab. Relapse after autologous stem cell transplantation occurred in every patient, and brentuximab vedotin exposure varied. Magnetic negative selection was used to purify CD8+ T cells from thawed PBMCs. Complete response, partial response or progressive disease were the best responses. The source of this sequence is a human donor with classical Hodgkin lymphoma. Sequences were derived from CD8+ T cells from blood, sampled before the fourth cycle of nivolumab. The rearrangement joins TRBV4-1 to TRBJ2-3; D may correspond to TRBD1 or TRBD2 (6 bases each). CDR3 nucleotide sequence: TGCGCCAGTAGAGAGGCAGGGGAGGAAACGCAGTATTTT. Protein sequence: CASREAGEETQYF.